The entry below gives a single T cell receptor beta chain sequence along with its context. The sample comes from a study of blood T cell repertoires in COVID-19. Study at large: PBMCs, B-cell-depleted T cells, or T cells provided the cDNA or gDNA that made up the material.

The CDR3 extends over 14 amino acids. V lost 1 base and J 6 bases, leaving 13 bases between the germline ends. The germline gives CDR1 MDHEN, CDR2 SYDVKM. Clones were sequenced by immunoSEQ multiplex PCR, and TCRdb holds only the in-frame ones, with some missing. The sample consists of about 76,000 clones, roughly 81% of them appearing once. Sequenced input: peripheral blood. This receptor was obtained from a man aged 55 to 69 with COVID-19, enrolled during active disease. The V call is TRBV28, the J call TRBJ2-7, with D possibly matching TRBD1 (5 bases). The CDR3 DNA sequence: TGTGCCAGCAGTTTATCAGGGTTGTTCGGCGAGCAGTACTTC. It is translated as CASSLSGLFGEQYF.